One sample yielded the 31 T cell receptor beta chains listed below, sequenced in a study of blood T cell repertoires in COVID-19 (TCRdb year 2020). Preparation of the library involved the immunoSEQ multiplex PCR assay. TCRdb took over this immuneACCESS table, retaining in-frame rearrangements with V and J assigned. Such tables are incomplete; in checked studies, under half of the missing clones stem from an unresolved V gene, and the remainder is unexplained. Counted in this sample were about 150,000 clones; roughly nine tenths of them appeared once. About 3% of the sample belongs to the ten largest clones. The specimen was peripheral blood. All receptors derive from a man between 60 and 75 years old with acute or convalescent COVID-19.

This clone has just a few counts. The genes are TRBV12-3 or TRBV12-4 and TRBJ1-1; D is undetermined. The CDR3 covers 13 residues. Trimming removed 5 bases from V and 2 bases from J, with 9 bases in between. The CDR3 reads CASSTTDNTEAFF. The CDR3 DNA reads TGTGCCAGCAGTACCACAGACAACACTGAAGCTTTCTTT.

The J gene is TRBJ1-2, the V gene TRBV2; D may be TRBD1 (6 bases). Per the germline V gene, CDR1 is SNHLY and CDR2 is FYNNEI. This CDR3 has 15 residues. V was shortened by 2 bases and J by 2 bases, with 12 bases between the two germline ends. The CDR3 DNA is TGTGCCAGCAGTGAATGGGGGCAGGTCAACTATGGCTACACCTTC. This gives the protein CASSEWGQVNYGYTF.

The chain employs TRBV30 and TRBJ2-5; 7 nucleotides agree with TRBD1. This CDR3 has 13 residues. Germline CDR1 GTSNPN, CDR2 SVGIG (reference sequence). With V trimmed by 7 bases and J by 5 bases, 10 bases remained unmatched. CDR3 in amino acids: CASRGIPRETQYF. Written as DNA, the CDR3 is TGTGCCTCCAGGGGGATCCCCCGGGAGACCCAGTACTTC.

The rearrangement uses TRBV7-8 and TRBJ2-1; 12 bases are a match to TRBD1. The ends lost 5 bases at V and 4 bases at J; junction bases unmatched: 15. The V gene's germline CDR1 is SGHVS and CDR2 FQNEAQ. The CDR3 length is 19 residues. The CDR3 is CASSRPGTGGPRGYNEQFF. The CDR3, as DNA: TGTGCCAGCAGCCGCCCCGGGACAGGGGGCCCCCGGGGTTACAATGAGCAGTTCTTC.

V usage is TRBV19 and J usage is TRBJ1-1; 7 nucleotides match TRBD1. After removal of 3 bases from V and 2 bases from J, the junction contained 6 bases not matched to a gene. This CDR3 region has 15 residues. Germline V gives CDR1 LNHDA, CDR2 SQIVND (reference sequence). The CDR3 DNA sequence: TGTGCCAGTAGTATCTTCGACAGGGCCAACACTGAAGCTTTCTTT. It codes for CASSIFDRANTEAFF.

This chain uses TRBV9 with TRBJ2-2; TRBD2 might be the D (6 bases). Germline lookup yields CDR1 SGDLS and CDR2 YYNGEE. Trimming removed 4 bases at V and 0 bases at J, with 22 bases between. This CDR3 has 19 residues. CDR3 amino acids: CASSPRTAGPGPNTGELFF. The DNA for the CDR3 is TGTGCCAGCAGCCCTCGGACCGCGGGGCCCGGACCGAACACCGGGGAGCTGTTTTTT.

This rearrangement joins TRBV7-6 to TRBJ2-5; 9 bases fit TRBD2. This CDR3 is 15 amino acids long. The junction had 8 bases not matched to a gene; V was cut back by 4 bases and J by 5 bases. Germline CDR1 SGHVS, CDR2 FNYEAQ. For the CDR3, the DNA is TGTGCCAGCAGCTATAGCGGGAGCCCTTGGGAGACCCAGTACTTC. Protein product: CASSYSGSPWETQYF.

This clone was observed once. The chain carries TRBV24-1 and TRBJ2-5; 8 bases line up with TRBD1. J was trimmed by 2 bases and V by 2 bases; bases with no gene match: 3. CDR3 length: 15 residues. In germline, CDR1 is KGHDR, CDR2 SFDVKD. CDR3 loop: CATSDSQGEQETQYF. The CDR3 DNA sequence: TGTGCCACCAGTGATTCACAGGGGGAGCAAGAGACCCAGTACTTC.

V usage is TRBV6-4 and J usage is TRBJ2-1, with D perhaps matching TRBD2 (6 bases). Germline loops: CDR1 MRHNA, CDR2 SNTAGT. V was trimmed by 5 bases and J by 8 bases, leaving 13 bases between them. CDR3 size: 13 residues. The CDR3, as DNA: TGTGCCAGCAGTCGACTAGTCGGTGATGAGCAGTTCTTC. It translates to CASSRLVGDEQFF.

The rearrangement links TRBV3-1 (or the pseudogene TRBV3-2) to TRBJ1-4, with D tentatively TRBD1 (6 bases). Germline values: CDR1 LGHDT, CDR2 YNNKEL (reference sequence). The CDR3 totals 16 residues. V gave up 1 base and J gave up 1 base, with 10 bases separating them. The CDR3 coding sequence is TGTGCCAGCAGCCAAGGAGGGGGTATAACTAATGAAAAACTGTTTTTT. Its protein product is CASSQGGGITNEKLFF.

The rearrangement links TRBV5-1 to TRBJ1-6, with D possibly matching TRBD1 (6 bases). V was shortened by 0 bases and J by 7 bases, with 14 bases between the two germline ends. This CDR3 spans 16 amino acids. CDR1 is SGHRS and CDR2 is YFSETQ in the germline V gene. The CDR3 DNA reads TGCGCCAGCAGCTTGGTGGCGGGGGCTGAGAATTCACCCCTCCACTTT. The encoded protein is CASSLVAGAENSPLHF.

The chain joins TRBV27 to TRBJ2-3, with 8 bases aligning to TRBD2. Germline V gene sequence: CDR1 MNHEY, CDR2 SMNVEV (reference sequence). This CDR3 comprises 17 residues. The J segment lost 1 base and the V segment lost 3 bases, leaving 9 bases of the junction unmatched. In nucleotides, the CDR3 is TGTGCCAGCAGTTTGCGCGGGGGGTGGGTCGGCACAGATACGCAGTATTTT. Translating gives CASSLRGGWVGTDTQYF.

The chain links TRBV6-5 to TRBJ1-6; weak D call: TRBD1 (5 bases). The CDR3 length is 15 residues. V was cut by 6 bases and J by 3 bases, with 12 bases left in between. Germline V gene sequence: CDR1 MNHEY, CDR2 SVGAGI. CDR3 protein: CASRSLRGYNSPLHF. For the CDR3, the DNA is TGTGCCAGCAGGTCGTTAAGGGGCTATAATTCACCCCTCCACTTT.

The V and J genes are TRBV4-3 and TRBJ1-2; a possible D gene is TRBD1 (6 bases). The length of the CDR3 is 14 residues. Trimming stripped 0 bases from V and 6 bases from J, with 11 bases between. Germline V CDR1 and CDR2: LGHNA, YSLEER. This chain's CDR3 is CASSQEIQGHGYTF. The DNA of the CDR3 is TGCGCCAGCAGCCAAGAAATCCAGGGGCATGGCTACACCTTC.

A few counts support this clone. The identical CDR3 is also encoded by other nucleotide sequences in the sample. The CDR3 protein is CASSLAGSSGNTIYF. As DNA, the CDR3 is TGCGCCAGCAGCTTGGCAGGATCCTCTGGAAACACCATATATTTT. This chain links TRBV5-1 with TRBJ1-3; no reliable D call. Trimming removed 0 bases at V and 0 bases at J, with 7 bases between. From germline, CDR1 is SGHRS and CDR2 YFSETQ. The CDR3 length is 15 residues. Using reference TRBV5-1 and TRBJ1-3 for the parts outside the CDR3, the full variable domain is KAGVTQTPRYLIKTRGQQVTLSCSPISGHRSVSWYQQTPGQGLQFLFEYFSETQRNKGNFPGRFSGRQFSNSRSEMNVSTLELGDSALYLCASSLAGSSGNTIYFGEGSWLTVV.

The CDR3 reads CASSLAPTANSPLHF. The CDR3 nucleotides are TGTGCCAGCAGCTTAGCGCCGACAGCTAATTCACCCCTCCACTTT. The chain carries TRBV7-2 and TRBJ1-6; possible D gene TRBD1, 5 bases. The CDR3 is 15 amino acids. The V end was cut by 0 bases, the J end by 6 bases, with 9 bases between. Germline CDR1 reads SGHTA; CDR2 reads FQGNSA.

The chain combines TRBV30 with TRBJ2-7; D is possibly TRBD1 (6 bases). Germline V CDR1 and CDR2: GTSNPN, SVGIG (reference sequence). The CDR3 has 13 residues. Deletions cut 8 bases from V and 1 base from J, with 15 bases between. CDR3 bases: TGTGCCGGACGACAGGAACTTTCCTACGAGCAGTACTTC. Its translation: CAGRQELSYEQYF. The full variable domain, with the rest looked up from reference TRBV30 and TRBJ2-7, is SQTIHQWPATLVQPVGSPLSLECTVEGTSNPNLYWYRQAAGRGLQLLFYSVGIGQISSEVPQNLSASRPQDRQFILSSKKLLLSDSGFYLCAGRQELSYEQYFGPGTRLTVT.

This chain uses TRBV27 with TRBJ1-6; D not certain. V shed 5 bases and J shed 3 bases, with 14 bases lying between them. Germline V gives CDR1 MNHEY, CDR2 SMNVEV (reference sequence). This CDR3 region has 16 residues. CDR3 in DNA: TGTGCCAGCAGTCCCACAAGTACCAACTATAATTCACCCCTCCACTTT. This encodes CASSPTSTNYNSPLHF.

The table lists this clone with a count of one. This chain connects TRBV7-9 to TRBJ1-1, with unresolved D. V lost 4 bases and J 3 bases, leaving 15 bases between the germline ends. Germline CDR1 is SEHNR and CDR2 is FQNEAQ (reference sequence). This CDR3 is 15 amino acids long. The CDR3 DNA reads as TGTGCCAGCAGCTCCTCGGGAGGGTGGGACACTGAAGCTTTCTTT. Its protein product is CASSSSGGWDTEAFF. Based on the CDR3 plus reference TRBV7-9 and TRBJ1-1, the full variable domain is DTGVSQNPRHKITKRGQNVTFRCDPISEHNRLYWYRQTLGQGPEFLTYFQNEAQLEKSRLLSDRFSAERPKGSFSTLEIQRTEQGDSAMYLCASSSSGGWDTEAFFGQGTRLTVV.

The V gene is TRBV9, the J gene TRBJ2-5; the match to TRBD1 covers 7 bases. This CDR3 is 14 amino acids long. Germline CDR1 SGDLS, CDR2 YYNGEE. V lost 3 bases, J lost 5 bases, and 7 bases stayed unmatched. The CDR3 loop reads CASSAQGKLETQYF. The DNA for the CDR3 is TGTGCCAGCAGCGCACAGGGGAAGTTGGAGACCCAGTACTTC.

The chain combines TRBV5-8 with TRBJ1-6, with TRBD1 matching 7 bases. The CDR3 covers 17 residues. The germline gives CDR1 SGHTS, CDR2 YDEGEE. J gave up 0 bases and V 3 bases, and 6 bases lay outside the gene matches. In nucleotides, the CDR3 is TGTGCCAGCAGCTGGGAAGGGGGCTTCTCCTATAATTCACCCCTCCACTTT. It encodes CASSWEGGFSYNSPLHF. Looking up the rest from reference TRBV5-8 and TRBJ1-6 gives the full variable domain: EAGVTQSPTHLIKTRGQQATLRCSPISGHTSVYWYQQALGLGLQFLLWYDEGEERNRGNFPPRFSGRQFPNYSSELNVNALELEDSALYLCASSWEGGFSYNSPLHFGNGTRLTVT.

This clone was detected only a few times. This chain connects TRBV7-2 to TRBJ2-3, with TRBD1 identical over 12 bases. Trimming removed 6 bases from V and 4 bases from J; junction bases left unmatched: 11. This CDR3 has 17 amino acids. Looked up from germline, CDR1 is SGHTA and CDR2 is FQGNSA. The CDR3: CASSLVGQGAWSDTQYF. CDR3 DNA sequence: TGTGCCAGCAGTCTAGTGGGACAGGGGGCTTGGTCAGATACGCAGTATTTT. The complete variable domain, with remaining parts taken from reference TRBV7-2 and TRBJ2-3, reads GAGVSQSPSNKVTEKGKDVELRCDPISGHTALYWYRQSLGQGLEFLIYFQGNSAPDKSGLPSDRFSAERTGGSVSTLTIQRTQQEDSAVYLCASSLVGQGAWSDTQYFGPGTRLTVL.

This chain uses TRBV12-3 or TRBV12-4 with TRBJ2-1; no clear D. This CDR3 has 12 amino acids. V was clipped by 5 bases and J by 9 bases, with 11 bases between them. CDR3 residues: CASSQRYGEQFF. DNA of the CDR3: TGTGCCAGCAGTCAACGATACGGTGAGCAGTTCTTC.

The chain uses TRBV5-1 and TRBJ2-3; TRBD1 aligns across 9 bases. From germline, CDR1 is SGHRS and CDR2 YFSETQ. The junction had 6 bases not matched to a gene; V was cut back by 4 bases and J by 3 bases. The CDR3 extends over 15 amino acids. The CDR3 loop reads CASSVQGARTDTQYF. CDR3 DNA sequence: TGCGCCAGCAGCGTACAGGGGGCAAGGACAGATACGCAGTATTTT.

This chain joins TRBV7-2 and TRBJ1-4; D gene ambiguous. CDR1 is SGHTA, CDR2 FQGNSA, per germline. The CDR3 consists of 15 residues. V gave up 3 bases and J gave up 3 bases, with 11 bases separating them. The CDR3 nucleotides read TGTGCCAGCAGCTTCCAACATACCTCTAATGAAAAACTGTTTTTT. Translating it yields CASSFQHTSNEKLFF.

CDR3 nucleotides: TGTGCCAGCAGCAGCTTATCAAATCTCTTCGGGACAGGGCAAGATGGCTACACCTTC. Encoded protein: CASSSLSNLFGTGQDGYTF. The chain couples TRBV7-9 to TRBJ1-2, with 9 positions matching TRBD1. The J segment lost 6 bases and the V segment lost 5 bases, leaving 22 bases of the junction unmatched. The CDR3 is 19 residues long. CDR1 is SEHNR, CDR2 FQNEAQ, per germline (reference sequence).

The V gene is TRBV18, the J gene TRBJ1-1, with D perhaps matching TRBD1 (6 bases). This CDR3 has 13 amino acids. Trimming took off 8 bases at V and 1 base at J, with 11 bases between the two ends. The germline gives CDR1 KGHSH, CDR2 LQKENI. CDR3 DNA: TGTGCCAGCGGGCGGACAGCGAACACTGAAGCTTTCTTT. As protein: CASGRTANTEAFF.

The V gene is TRBV6-5, the J gene TRBJ1-6; D remains unclear. This CDR3 contains 14 residues. Trimming stripped 0 bases from V and 7 bases from J, with 7 bases between. CDR1 is MNHEY, CDR2 SVGAGI, per germline. As DNA, the CDR3 is TGTGCCAGCAGTTACTCCAGGAGGAATTCACCCCTCCACTTT. Protein product: CASSYSRRNSPLHF.

The chain employs TRBV7-2 and TRBJ1-4; the D is unclear. The V gene lost 1 base and the J gene lost 2 bases, with 11 bases spanning the gap. Germline CDR1 and CDR2: SGHTA and FQGNSA. The CDR3 runs to 16 residues. CDR3 in amino acids: CASSLVSQFTNEKLFF. For the CDR3, the DNA is TGTGCCAGCAGCTTAGTATCCCAGTTTACTAATGAAAAACTGTTTTTT.

This rearrangement joins TRBV19 to TRBJ1-5; possible D gene TRBD1, 5 bases. The CDR3 is made up of 16 amino acids. Germline assignment: CDR1 LNHDA and CDR2 SQIVND (reference sequence). V was shortened by 5 bases and J by 3 bases, with 17 bases between the two germline ends. The DNA of the CDR3 is TGTGCCAGTAGTCCGTTCCGACAGAGTCTCAATCAGCCCCAGCATTTT. It specifies CASSPFRQSLNQPQHF.

This clone was observed a single time. V usage is TRBV7-8 and J usage is TRBJ2-1, with 8 bases identical to TRBD2. The CDR3 consists of 17 residues. Trimming at V came to 5 bases and at J to 5 bases, leaving 14 bases not matched to a gene. CDR1 SGHVS and CDR2 FQNEAQ come from the germline V gene. CDR3 loop: CASSTQIRGGRNNEQFF. The CDR3 DNA reads as TGTGCCAGCAGCACCCAAATTCGGGGGGGCCGAAACAATGAGCAGTTCTTC. The full variable domain, completed using reference TRBV7-8 and TRBJ2-1, is GAGVSQSPRYKVAKRGQDVALRCDPISGHVSLFWYQQALGQGPEFLTYFQNEAQLDKSGLPSDRFFAERPEGSVSTLKIQRTQQEDSAVYLCASSTQIRGGRNNEQFFGPGTRLTVL.